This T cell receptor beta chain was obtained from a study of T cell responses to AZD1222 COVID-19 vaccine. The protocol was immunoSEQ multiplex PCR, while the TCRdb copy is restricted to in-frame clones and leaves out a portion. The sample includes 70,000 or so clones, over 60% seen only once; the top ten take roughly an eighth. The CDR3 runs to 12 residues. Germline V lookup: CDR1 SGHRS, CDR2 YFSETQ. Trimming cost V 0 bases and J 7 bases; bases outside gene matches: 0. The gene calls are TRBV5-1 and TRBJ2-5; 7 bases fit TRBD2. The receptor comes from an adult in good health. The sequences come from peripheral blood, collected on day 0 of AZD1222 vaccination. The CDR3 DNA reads TGCGCCAGCAGCTTGGGGGAGGGGACCCAGTACTTC. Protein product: CASSLGEGTQYF.